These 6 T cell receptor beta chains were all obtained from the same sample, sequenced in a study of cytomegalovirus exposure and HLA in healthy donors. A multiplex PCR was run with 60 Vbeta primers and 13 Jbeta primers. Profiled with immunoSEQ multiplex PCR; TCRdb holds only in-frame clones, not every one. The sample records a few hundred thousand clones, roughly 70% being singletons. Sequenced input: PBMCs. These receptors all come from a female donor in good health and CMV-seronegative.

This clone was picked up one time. Here the CDR3 reads CASSPSGRIWDEQFF. DNA of the CDR3: TGTGCCAGCAGTCCTAGCGGGAGGATTTGGGATGAGCAGTTCTTC. V is TRBV6-5 and J is TRBJ2-1; 11 nucleotides match TRBD2. The V gene end was trimmed by 5 bases and the J gene end by 8 bases; junction bases not matched to a gene: 8. The germline V gene encodes CDR1 MNHEY and CDR2 SVGAGI. The CDR3 loop spans 15 amino acids.

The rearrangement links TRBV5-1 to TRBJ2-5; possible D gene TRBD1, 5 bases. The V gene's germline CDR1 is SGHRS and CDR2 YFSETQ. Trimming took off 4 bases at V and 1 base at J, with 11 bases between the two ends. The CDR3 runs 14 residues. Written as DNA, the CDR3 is TGCGCCAGCAGCGTAGGGGCGGCCCAAGAGACCCAGTACTTC. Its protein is CASSVGAAQETQYF.

The CDR3 bases are TGTGCCAGCAGCCAAGGCGACGTCGGGAGGGGGGAGACCCAGTACTTC. Translated, it gives CASSQGDVGRGETQYF. The rearrangement joins TRBV14 to TRBJ2-5; 8 nucleotides line up with TRBD2. This CDR3 comprises 16 residues. The ends lost 1 base at V and 5 bases at J; junction bases unmatched: 9. Germline V gene data show CDR1 as SGHDN and CDR2 as FVKESK.

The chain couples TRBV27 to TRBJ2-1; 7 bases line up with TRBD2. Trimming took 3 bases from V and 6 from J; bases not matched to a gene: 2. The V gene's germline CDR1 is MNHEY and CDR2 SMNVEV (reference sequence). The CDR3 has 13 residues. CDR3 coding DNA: TGTGCCAGCAGTTTCCCTAGCGGCAATGAGCAGTTCTTC. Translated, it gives CASSFPSGNEQFF.

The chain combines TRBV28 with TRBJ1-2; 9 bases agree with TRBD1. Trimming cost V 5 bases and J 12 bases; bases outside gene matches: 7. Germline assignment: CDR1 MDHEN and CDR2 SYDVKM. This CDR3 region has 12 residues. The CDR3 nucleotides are TGTGCCAGCAGTCGTCGGACAGGGGACGACACCTTC. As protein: CASSRRTGDDTF.

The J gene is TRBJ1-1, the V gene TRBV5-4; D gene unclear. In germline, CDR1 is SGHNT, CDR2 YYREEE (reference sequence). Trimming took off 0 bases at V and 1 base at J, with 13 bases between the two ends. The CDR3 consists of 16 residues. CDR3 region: CASSLERGSGNTEAFF. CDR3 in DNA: TGTGCCAGCAGCTTGGAACGCGGGTCGGGGAACACTGAAGCTTTCTTT.